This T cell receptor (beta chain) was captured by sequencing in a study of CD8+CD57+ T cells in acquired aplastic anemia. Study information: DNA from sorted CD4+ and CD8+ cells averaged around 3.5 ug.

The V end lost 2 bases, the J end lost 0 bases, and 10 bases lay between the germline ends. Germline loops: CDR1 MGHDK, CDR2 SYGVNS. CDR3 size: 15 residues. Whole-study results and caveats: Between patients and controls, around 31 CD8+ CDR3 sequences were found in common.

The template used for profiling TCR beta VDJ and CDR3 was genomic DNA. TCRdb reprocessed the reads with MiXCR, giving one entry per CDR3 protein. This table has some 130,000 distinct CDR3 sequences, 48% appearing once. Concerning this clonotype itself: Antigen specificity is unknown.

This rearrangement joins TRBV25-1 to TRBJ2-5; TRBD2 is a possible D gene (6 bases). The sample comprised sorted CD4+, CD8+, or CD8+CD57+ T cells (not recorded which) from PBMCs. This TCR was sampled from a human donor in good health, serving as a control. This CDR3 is CASSEGGADQETQYF. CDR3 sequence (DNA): TGTGCCAGCAGTGAAGGAGGGGCAGACCAAGAGACCCAGTACTTC.